The rows below give T cell receptor beta chains drawn from one sample of a study of cytomegalovirus exposure and HLA in healthy donors. This table comes from immunoSEQ multiplex PCR, and its TCRdb copy is limited to in-frame clones, with some not included. The table includes some 140,000 clones, roughly three quarters detected once. The sequenced material came from PBMCs. The receptors derive from a man between 18 and 35 years old in good health and CMV-seronegative. CDR3s include the opening cysteine and the closing phenylalanine or tryptophan. D genes are given only for firm matches. Some rows have no size entry. The others give once, few or many, or a class for an expanded clone.

TRBV27	TRBJ2-7	-	-	CASSLGHKTYEQYF	TGTGCCAGCAGTTTAGGACACAAAACCTACGAGCAGTACTTC
TRBV30	TRBJ1-5	-	once	CAWSGDSSNQPQHF	TGTGCCTGGAGCGGGGACTCTAGCAATCAGCCCCAGCATTTT
TRBV5-8	TRBJ2-5	TRBD1	-	CASSPGTGSYQETQYF	TGTGCCAGCAGCCCTGGGACAGGGTCGTACCAAGAGACCCAGTACTTC
TRBV9	TRBJ1-4	-	-	CASSPRQATTNEKLFF	TGTGCCAGCAGCCCTCGACAGGCTACAACTAATGAAAAACTGTTTTTT
TRBV10-3	TRBJ2-2	TRBD1	-	CAINGQGGSTGELFF	TGTGCCATCAATGGACAGGGGGGGAGCACCGGGGAGCTGTTTTTT
TRBV6-5	TRBJ1-1	-	-	CASSASLGRDTEAFF	TGTGCCAGCAGTGCCTCTCTCGGCAGGGACACTGAAGCTTTCTTT
TRBV7-8	TRBJ1-4	-	-	CASSLSPLRASNEKLFF	TGTGCCAGCAGCTTGTCCCCTCTCAGGGCCTCTAATGAAAAACTGTTTTTT
TRBV14	TRBJ2-2	-	-	CASSQVSGGELFF	TGTGCCAGCAGCCAAGTCTCCGGCGGGGAGCTGTTTTTT
TRBV5-1	TRBJ1-1	TRBD1	few	CASRTGNTEAFF	TGCGCCAGCCGGACAGGGAACACTGAAGCTTTCTTT
TRBV7-9	TRBJ1-1	-	few	CASSFQGPNTEAFF	TGTGCCAGCAGCTTCCAGGGGCCGAACACTGAAGCTTTCTTT
TRBV20-1	TRBJ2-3	-	-	CSARGQPSQYF	TGCAGTGCTAGAGGACAGCCTTCGCAGTATTTT
TRBV7-9	TRBJ1-1	-	-	CASSASTGGSTEAFF	TGTGCCAGCAGCGCCTCGACAGGTGGGAGCACTGAAGCTTTCTTT
TRBV2	TRBJ1-1	TRBD1	-	CAILGQGKKNTEAFF	TGTGCCATCCTAGGACAGGGTAAAAAGAACACTGAAGCTTTCTTT
TRBV7-9	TRBJ1-2	-	once	CASSSFTKQGDGYTF	TGTGCCAGCAGCTCCTTTACAAAACAGGGCGATGGCTACACCTTC
TRBV10-3	TRBJ1-2	TRBD1	-	CAISEQGCGYTF	TGTGCCATCAGTGAACAGGGGTGCGGCTACACCTTC
TRBV4-2	TRBJ2-3	TRBD2	-	CASSPEGGGVILTDTQYF	TGTGCCAGCAGCCCGGAGGGCGGGGGGGTAATTCTCACAGATACGCAGTATTTT
TRBV27	TRBJ1-2	TRBD1	-	CASSLGSGGGYGYTF	TGTGCCAGCAGTTTAGGATCAGGGGGAGGCTATGGCTACACCTTC
TRBV29-1	TRBJ1-5	TRBD1	-	CSAREGQAGNQPQHF	TGCAGCGCCAGAGAGGGACAGGCCGGCAATCAGCCCCAGCATTTT
TRBV7-2	TRBJ2-3	-	-	CASSLGQGRVGDTQYF	TGTGCCAGCAGCTTAGGTCAGGGCAGGGTAGGTGATACGCAGTATTTT
TRBV18	TRBJ1-2	-	-	CASLDRQTYGYTF	TGTGCCAGCTTGGACAGACAGACCTATGGCTACACCTTC
TRBV30	TRBJ2-1	-	-	CAWAASYNEQFF	TGTGCCTGGGCCGCGTCATACAATGAGCAGTTCTTC
TRBV2	TRBJ1-1	-	-	CASSDTEAFF	TGTGCCAGCAGCGACACTGAAGCTTTCTTT
TRBV6-5	TRBJ1-2	-	once	CASSYGQAYVNYGYTF	TGTGCCAGCAGTTACGGGCAGGCGTACGTGAACTATGGCTACACCTTC
TRBV18	TRBJ1-4	TRBD1	-	CASSPGGGTGRQRNEKLFF	TGTGCCAGCTCCCCCGGCGGCGGGACAGGGCGCCAGAGGAATGAAAAACTGTTTTTT
TRBV4-2	TRBJ2-1	-	-	CASSQGRTGTRGGETSEQFF	TGTGCCAGCAGCCAAGGGAGAACCGGGACAAGGGGGGGAGAGACAAGTGAGCAGTTCTTC
TRBV5-6	TRBJ1-1	-	-	CASHQGPNTEAFF	TGTGCCAGCCACCAGGGTCCGAACACTGAAGCTTTCTTT
TRBV5-4	TRBJ2-5	TRBD1	-	CASTHPGQKGETQYF	TGTGCCAGCACCCACCCGGGACAGAAGGGAGAGACCCAGTACTTC
TRBV7-3	TRBJ1-6	TRBD1	-	CASGRGQLLNSPLHF	TGTGCCAGCGGCAGGGGGCAGCTCTTGAATTCACCCCTCCACTTT
TRBV5-6	TRBJ2-7	-	few	CASSPTQGIGYEQYF	TGTGCCAGCAGCCCCACCCAGGGGATAGGTTACGAGCAGTACTTC
TRBV13	TRBJ1-4	-	-	CASSPRGWEKLFF	TGTGCCAGCAGCCCCCGGGGTTGGGAAAAACTGTTTTTT
TRBV18	TRBJ1-2	TRBD1	-	CASSVQGAENYGYTF	TGTGCCAGCTCAGTTCAGGGGGCCGAAAACTATGGCTACACCTTC
TRBV7-8	TRBJ2-2	TRBD1	few	CASSSVPLGTVNTGELFF	TGTGCCAGCAGCTCTGTACCACTAGGGACAGTTAACACCGGGGAGCTGTTTTTT
TRBV6-1	TRBJ1-1	-	-	CASSEFRTTNTEAFF	TGTGCCAGCAGTGAATTTCGGACAACGAACACTGAAGCTTTCTTT
TRBV30	TRBJ2-7	-	-	CAWSTSGSYEQYF	TGTGCCTGGAGTACCTCGGGCTCCTACGAGCAGTACTTC
TRBV29-1	TRBJ2-2	TRBD2	-	CSVEGLDNTGELFF	TGCAGCGTTGAGGGACTAGATAACACCGGGGAGCTGTTTTTT
TRBV7-9	TRBJ1-5	-	-	CASSLEGVGSNQPQHF	TGTGCCAGCAGCTTAGAAGGGGTCGGGAGCAATCAGCCCCAGCATTTT
TRBV6-5	TRBJ1-2	-	once	CASSYRVEGPVYGYTF	TGTGCCAGCAGTTACCGAGTGGAGGGGCCTGTTTATGGCTACACCTTC
TRBV7-3	TRBJ2-2	-	-	CASSELTRGTGELFF	TGTGCCAGCAGCGAACTAACCAGGGGCACCGGGGAGCTGTTTTTT
TRBV5-6	TRBJ2-5	TRBD2	-	CASSFWGTGGETQYF	TGTGCCAGCAGCTTTTGGGGCACGGGGGGAGAGACCCAGTACTTC
TRBV6-6	TRBJ1-3	-	-	CASVRAGGISGNTIYF	TGTGCCAGCGTAAGGGCAGGAGGGATCTCTGGAAACACCATATATTTT
TRBV21-1	TRBJ1-1	-	-	CASSKSFAAATGLPEAFF	TGTGCCAGCAGCAAATCTTTCGCCGCAGCGACAGGGCTCCCTGAAGCTTTCTTT
TRBV12-5	TRBJ2-5	TRBD1	-	CASMMAGGETQYF	TGTGCTAGTATGATGGCAGGGGGAGAGACCCAGTACTTC